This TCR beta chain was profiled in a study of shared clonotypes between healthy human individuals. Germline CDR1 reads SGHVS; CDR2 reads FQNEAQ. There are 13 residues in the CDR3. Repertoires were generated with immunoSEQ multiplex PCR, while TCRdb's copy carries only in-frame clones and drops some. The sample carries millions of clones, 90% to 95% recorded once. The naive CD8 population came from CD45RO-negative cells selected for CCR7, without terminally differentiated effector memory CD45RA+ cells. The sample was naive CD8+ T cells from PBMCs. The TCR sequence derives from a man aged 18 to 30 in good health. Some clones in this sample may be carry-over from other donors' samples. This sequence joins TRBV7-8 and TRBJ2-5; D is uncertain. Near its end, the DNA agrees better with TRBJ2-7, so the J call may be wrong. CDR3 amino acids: CASSLAREFEQYF. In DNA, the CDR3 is TGTGCCAGCAGCTTAGCGCGTGAGTTCGAGCAGTACTTC.